This T cell receptor beta chain comes out of a study of blood T cells in healthy people across ages. This clonotype was seen a few times. It was with a sample-barcoded 5' primer and a J-beta primer mix that a second PCR of roughly 6 to 12 cycles was run. TCRdb re-called the 5' RACE reads with MiXCR, one entry per CDR3 protein. The table includes about 1.4 million distinct CDR3 sequences, around 55% detected once. The germline gives CDR1 SGHDN, CDR2 FVKESK. The CDR3 has 19 amino acids. J was trimmed by 2 bases and V by 4 bases; bases with no gene match: 8. Healthy individuals of Caucasian origin from Russia, aged 6 to 90, served as donors.

This chain connects TRBV14 to TRBJ2-1; 16 nucleotides line up with TRBD2. The clonotype was recovered from a man younger than 30 in good health. Sequencing input: blood. The CDR3 loop reads CASSLGGLAGGLPYNEQFF. DNA for the CDR3: TGTGCCAGCAGCCTTGGGGGACTAGCGGGAGGGCTCCCCTACAATGAGCAGTTCTTC.